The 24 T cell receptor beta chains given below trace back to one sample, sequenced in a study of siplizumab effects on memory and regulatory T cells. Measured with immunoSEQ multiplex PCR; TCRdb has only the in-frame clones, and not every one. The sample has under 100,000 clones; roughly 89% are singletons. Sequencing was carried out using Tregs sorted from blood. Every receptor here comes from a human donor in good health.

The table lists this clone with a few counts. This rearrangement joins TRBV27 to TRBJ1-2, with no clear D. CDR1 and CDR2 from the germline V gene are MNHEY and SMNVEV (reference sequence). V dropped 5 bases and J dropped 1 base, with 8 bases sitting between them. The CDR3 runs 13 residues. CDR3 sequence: CASSPPINYGYTF. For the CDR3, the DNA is TGTGCCAGCAGTCCCCCCATTAACTATGGCTACACCTTC.

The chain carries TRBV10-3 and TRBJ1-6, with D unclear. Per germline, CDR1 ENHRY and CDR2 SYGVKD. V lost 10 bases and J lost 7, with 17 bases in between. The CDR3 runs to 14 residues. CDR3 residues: CATRRTESNSPLHF. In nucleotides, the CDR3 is TGTGCCACCCGGAGGACTGAATCCAATTCACCCCTCCACTTT.

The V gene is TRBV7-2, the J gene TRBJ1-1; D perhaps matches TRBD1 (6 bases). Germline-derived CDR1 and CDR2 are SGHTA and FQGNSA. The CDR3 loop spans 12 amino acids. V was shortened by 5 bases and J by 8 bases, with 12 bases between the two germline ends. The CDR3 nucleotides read TGTGCCAGCAGCCTTCAGGGGTTGGAAGCTTTCTTT. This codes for CASSLQGLEAFF.

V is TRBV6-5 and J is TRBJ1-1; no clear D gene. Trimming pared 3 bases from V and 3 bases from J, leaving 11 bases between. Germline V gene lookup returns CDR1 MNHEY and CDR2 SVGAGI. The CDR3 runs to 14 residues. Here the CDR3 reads CASSYSAGYTEAFF. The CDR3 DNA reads TGTGCCAGCAGTTATTCCGCGGGTTACACTGAAGCTTTCTTT.

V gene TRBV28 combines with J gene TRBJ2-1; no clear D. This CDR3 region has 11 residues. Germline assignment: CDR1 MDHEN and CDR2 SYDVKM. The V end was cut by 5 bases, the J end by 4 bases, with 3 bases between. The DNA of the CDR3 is TGTGCCAGCAGTCCTTACAATGAGCAGTTCTTC. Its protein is CASSPYNEQFF. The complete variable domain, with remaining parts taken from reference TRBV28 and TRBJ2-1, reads DVKVTQSSRYLVKRTGEKVFLECVQDMDHENMFWYRQDPGLGLRLIYFSYDVKMKEKGDIPEGYSVSREKKERFSLILESASTNQTSMYLCASSPYNEQFFGPGTRLTVL.

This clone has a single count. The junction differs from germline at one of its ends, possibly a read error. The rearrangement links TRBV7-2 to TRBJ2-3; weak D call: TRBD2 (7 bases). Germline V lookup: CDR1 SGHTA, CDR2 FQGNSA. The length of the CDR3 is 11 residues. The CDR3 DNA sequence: TGTGCCAGCACCTCGGGGGGCGCCTTGCAATTT. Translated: CASTSGGALQF.

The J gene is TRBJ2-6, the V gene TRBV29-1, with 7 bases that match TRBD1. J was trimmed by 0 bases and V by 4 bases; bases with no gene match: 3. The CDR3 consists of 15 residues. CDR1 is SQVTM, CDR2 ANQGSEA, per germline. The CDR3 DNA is TGCAGCGTTGCGGGACAGAGCTCTGGGGCCAACGTCCTGACTTTC. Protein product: CSVAGQSSGANVLTF.

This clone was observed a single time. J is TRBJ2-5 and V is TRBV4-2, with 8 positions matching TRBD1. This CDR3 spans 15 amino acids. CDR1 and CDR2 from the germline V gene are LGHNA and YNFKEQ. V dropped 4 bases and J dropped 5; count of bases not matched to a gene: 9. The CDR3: CASSLDLRDRETQYF. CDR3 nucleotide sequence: TGTGCCAGCAGCCTCGACCTCAGGGACAGGGAGACCCAGTACTTC.

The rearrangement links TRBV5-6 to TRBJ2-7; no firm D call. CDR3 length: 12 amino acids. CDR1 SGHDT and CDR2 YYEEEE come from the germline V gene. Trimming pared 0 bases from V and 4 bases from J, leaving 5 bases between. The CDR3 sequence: CASSLEGYEQYF. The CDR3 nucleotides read TGTGCCAGCAGCTTGGAAGGGTACGAGCAGTACTTC.

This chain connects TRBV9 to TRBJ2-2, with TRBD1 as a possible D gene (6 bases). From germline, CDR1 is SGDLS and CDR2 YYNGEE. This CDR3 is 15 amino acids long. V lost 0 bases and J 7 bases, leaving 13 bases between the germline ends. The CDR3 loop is CASSVGLGAGGELFF. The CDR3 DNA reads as TGTGCCAGCAGCGTAGGTCTGGGGGCTGGCGGGGAGCTGTTTTTT.

This CDR3 is CASGTSDNSYEQYF. Here the CDR3 DNA reads TGTGCCAGCGGAACCTCGGACAACTCCTACGAGCAGTACTTC. The chain has TRBV6-5 and TRBJ2-7, with a weak D call TRBD1 (5 bases). Trimming removed 8 bases from V and 0 bases from J, with 14 bases in between. Germline V CDR1 and CDR2: MNHEY, SVGAGI. The CDR3 consists of 14 residues.

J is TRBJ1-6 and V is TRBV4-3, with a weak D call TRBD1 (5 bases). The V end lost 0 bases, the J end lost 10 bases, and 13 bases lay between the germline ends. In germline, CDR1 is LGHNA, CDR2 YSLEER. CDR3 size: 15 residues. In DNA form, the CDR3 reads TGCGCCAGCAGCCAAGATCCCCCGGGGGGATCACCCCTCCACTTT. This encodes CASSQDPPGGSPLHF.

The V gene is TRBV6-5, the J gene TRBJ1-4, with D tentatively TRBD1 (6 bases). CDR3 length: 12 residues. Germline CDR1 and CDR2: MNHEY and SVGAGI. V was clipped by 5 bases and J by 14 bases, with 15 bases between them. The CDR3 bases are TGTGCCAGCAGTCCACCAACAGGGAGGCTGTTTTTT. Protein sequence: CASSPPTGRLFF.

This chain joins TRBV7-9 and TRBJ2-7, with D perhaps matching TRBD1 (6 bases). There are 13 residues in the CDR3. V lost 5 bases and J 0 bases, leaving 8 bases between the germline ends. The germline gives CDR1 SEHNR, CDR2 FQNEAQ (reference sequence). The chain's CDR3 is CASSQTGSYEQYF. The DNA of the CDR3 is TGTGCCAGCAGCCAGACAGGCTCCTACGAGCAGTACTTC.

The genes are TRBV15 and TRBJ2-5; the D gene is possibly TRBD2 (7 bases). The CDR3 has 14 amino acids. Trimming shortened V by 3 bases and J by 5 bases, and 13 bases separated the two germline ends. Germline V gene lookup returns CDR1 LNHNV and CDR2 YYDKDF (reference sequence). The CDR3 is CATSSWGGPETQYF. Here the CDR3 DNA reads TGTGCCACCAGCAGCTGGGGGGGCCCGGAGACCCAGTACTTC.

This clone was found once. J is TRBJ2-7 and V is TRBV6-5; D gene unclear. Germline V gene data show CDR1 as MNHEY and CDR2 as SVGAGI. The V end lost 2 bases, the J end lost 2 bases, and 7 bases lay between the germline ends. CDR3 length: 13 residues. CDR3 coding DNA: TGTGCCAGCAGTTACAGGCAGACCTACGAGCAGTACTTC. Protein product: CASSYRQTYEQYF.

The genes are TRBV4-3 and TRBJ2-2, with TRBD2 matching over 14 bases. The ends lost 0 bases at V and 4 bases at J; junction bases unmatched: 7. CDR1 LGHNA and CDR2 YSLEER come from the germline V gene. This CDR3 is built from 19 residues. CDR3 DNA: TGCGCCAGCAGCCAAGACCTGAGACTAGCGGGGGGGCCCACCGGGGAGCTGTTTTTT. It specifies CASSQDLRLAGGPTGELFF.

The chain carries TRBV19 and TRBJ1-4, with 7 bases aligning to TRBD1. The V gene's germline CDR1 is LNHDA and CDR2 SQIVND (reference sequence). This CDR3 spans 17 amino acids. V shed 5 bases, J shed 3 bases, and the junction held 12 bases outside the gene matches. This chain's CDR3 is CASSPSGVGTANEKLFF. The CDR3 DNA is TGTGCCAGTAGTCCCTCAGGGGTCGGGACAGCTAATGAAAAACTGTTTTTT.

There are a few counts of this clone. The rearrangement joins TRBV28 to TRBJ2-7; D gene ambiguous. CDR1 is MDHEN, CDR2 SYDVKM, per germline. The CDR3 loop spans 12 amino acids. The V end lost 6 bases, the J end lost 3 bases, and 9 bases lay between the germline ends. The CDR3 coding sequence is TGTGCCAGCAGGTACAGCAGCTACGAGCAGTACTTC. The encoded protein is CASRYSSYEQYF.

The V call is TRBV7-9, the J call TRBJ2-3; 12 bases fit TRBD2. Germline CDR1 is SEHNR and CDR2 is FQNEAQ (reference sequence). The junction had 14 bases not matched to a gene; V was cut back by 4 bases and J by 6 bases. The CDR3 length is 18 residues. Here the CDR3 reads CASSSLQGLAGSVDTQYF. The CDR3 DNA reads TGTGCCAGCAGCTCACTCCAGGGACTAGCGGGCTCAGTGGATACGCAGTATTTT.

The CDR3 loop reads CASSVWTGGDRNTEAFF. The CDR3 DNA is TGTGCCAGCAGCGTTTGGACAGGGGGCGATAGAAACACTGAAGCTTTCTTT. The J gene is TRBJ1-1, the V gene TRBV28; 11 positions match TRBD1. After removal of 6 bases from V and 2 bases from J, the junction contained 11 bases not matched to a gene. CDR3 length: 17 residues. Germline values: CDR1 MDHEN, CDR2 SYDVKM.

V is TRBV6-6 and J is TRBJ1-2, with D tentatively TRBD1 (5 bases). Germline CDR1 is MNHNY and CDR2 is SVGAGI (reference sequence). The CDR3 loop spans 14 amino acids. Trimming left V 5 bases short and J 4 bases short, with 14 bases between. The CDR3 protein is CASSPGTGAYGYTF. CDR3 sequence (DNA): TGTGCCAGCAGTCCCGGAACAGGAGCCTATGGCTACACCTTC.

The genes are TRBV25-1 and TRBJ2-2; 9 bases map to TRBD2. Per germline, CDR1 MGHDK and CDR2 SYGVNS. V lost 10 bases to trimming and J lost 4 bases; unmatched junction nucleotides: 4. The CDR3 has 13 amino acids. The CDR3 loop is CATGLAITGELFF. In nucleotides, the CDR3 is TGTGCCACTGGACTAGCGATCACCGGGGAGCTGTTTTTT.

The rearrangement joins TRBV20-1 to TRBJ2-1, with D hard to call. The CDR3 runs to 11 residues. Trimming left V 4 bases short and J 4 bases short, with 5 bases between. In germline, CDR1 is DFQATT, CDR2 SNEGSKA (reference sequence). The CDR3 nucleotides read TGCAGTGCTACCGGATACAATGAGCAGTTCTTC. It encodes CSATGYNEQFF.